Listed here are 3 T cell receptor beta chains from one sample, sequenced in a study of T-cell reconstitution after alpha-beta-depleted transplantation in children. Unique molecular identifiers featured in how the TCRbeta library was prepared. TCRdb ran MiXCR on the PCR reads and lists one entry per CDR3 protein. Of 450,000 to 700,000 distinct CDR3 sequences listed, roughly a quarter are singletons. Sequenced here: PBMCs, sampled before TCRalphabeta/CD19-depleted stem cell transplant. The receptors were sampled from a boy under three years old with Wiskott-Aldrich syndrome, due to receive a stem cell transplant.

A word on this clonotype: The CDR3 end shows no conserved phenylalanine or tryptophan, and so a read error is likely. V usage is TRBV7-9 and J usage is TRBJ2-5; D may be TRBD2 (6 bases). This CDR3 spans 14 amino acids. CDR1 SEHNR and CDR2 FQNEAQ come from the germline V gene (reference sequence). The V end lost 2 bases, the J end lost 6 bases, and 13 bases lay between the germline ends. The CDR3 DNA is TGTGCCAGCAGCTTAAGCGGGCCCGGCCAGACCCAGTACTCC. It translates to CASSLSGPGQTQYS.

The rearrangement uses TRBV15 and TRBJ1-1; D may be TRBD1 (6 bases). This CDR3 spans 14 amino acids. The V and J ends lost 0 bases and 6 bases respectively, with 11 bases between them. The germline gives CDR1 LNHNV, CDR2 YYDKDF (reference sequence). Here the CDR3 DNA reads TGTGCCACCAGCAGAGATACTTACAGGGCTGAAGCTTTCTTT. The encoded protein is CATSRDTYRAEAFF.

This clonotype was counted only a few times. This chain connects TRBV5-5 to TRBJ2-3, with 7 bases matching TRBD1. The CDR3 length is 14 residues. Germline loops: CDR1 SGHKS, CDR2 YYEKEE (reference sequence). With V trimmed by 4 bases and J by 6 bases, 8 bases remained unmatched. CDR3 nucleotides: TGTGCCAGCAGCATGGGACAGTGGATGGATACGCAGTATTTT. Amino acid sequence: CASSMGQWMDTQYF.